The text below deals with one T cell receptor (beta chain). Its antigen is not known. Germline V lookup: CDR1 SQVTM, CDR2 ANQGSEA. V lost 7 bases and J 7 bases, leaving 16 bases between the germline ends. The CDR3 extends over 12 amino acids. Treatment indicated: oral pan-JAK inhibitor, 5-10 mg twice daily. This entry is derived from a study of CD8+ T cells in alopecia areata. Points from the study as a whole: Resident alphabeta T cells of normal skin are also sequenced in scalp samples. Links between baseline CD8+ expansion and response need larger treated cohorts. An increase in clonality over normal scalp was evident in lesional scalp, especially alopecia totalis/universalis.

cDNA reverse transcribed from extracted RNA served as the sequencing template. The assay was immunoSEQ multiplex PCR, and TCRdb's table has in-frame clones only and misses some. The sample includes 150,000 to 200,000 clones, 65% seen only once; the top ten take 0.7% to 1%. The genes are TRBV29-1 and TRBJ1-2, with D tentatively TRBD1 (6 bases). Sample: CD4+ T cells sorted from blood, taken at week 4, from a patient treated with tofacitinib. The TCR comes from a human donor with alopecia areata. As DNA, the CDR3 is TGCAGCGGAGGATGGACAGCGATTGGCTACACCTTC. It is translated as CSGGWTAIGYTF.